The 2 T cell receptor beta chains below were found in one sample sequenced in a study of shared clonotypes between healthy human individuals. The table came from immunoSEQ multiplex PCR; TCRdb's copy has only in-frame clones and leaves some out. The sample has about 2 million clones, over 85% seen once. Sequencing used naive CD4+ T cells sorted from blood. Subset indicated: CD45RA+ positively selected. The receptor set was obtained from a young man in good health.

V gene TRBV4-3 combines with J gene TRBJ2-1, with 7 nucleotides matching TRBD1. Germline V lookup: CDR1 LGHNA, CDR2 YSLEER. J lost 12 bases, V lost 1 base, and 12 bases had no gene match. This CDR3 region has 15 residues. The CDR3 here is CASSQATTGEYRQFF. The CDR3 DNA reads TGCGCCAGCAGCCAAGCCACAACAGGGGAATACCGGCAGTTCTTC.

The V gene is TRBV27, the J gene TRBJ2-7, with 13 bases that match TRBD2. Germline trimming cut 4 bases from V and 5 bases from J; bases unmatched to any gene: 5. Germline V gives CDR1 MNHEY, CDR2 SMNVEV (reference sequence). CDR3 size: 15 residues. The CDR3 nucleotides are TGTGCCAGCAGTTCCGGACTAGCGGGAGCCCACGAGCAGTACTTC. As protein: CASSSGLAGAHEQYF.